These T cell receptor beta chains were read from a single sample in a study of blood T cell repertoires in COVID-19. TCRdb's copy holds only in-frame clones and misses some; the assay was immunoSEQ multiplex PCR. In the table there are 200,000 to 250,000 clones, around four fifths of which are singletons. The sequenced sample consisted of peripheral blood. The source is a young man with active or convalescent COVID-19. CDR3s leave out the opening cysteine and the closing phenylalanine or tryptophan.

V gene	J gene	CDR3 protein
TRBV11-2	TRBJ1-2	ASSFGPETNYGYT
TRBV7-6	TRBJ2-7	ASSLMRGRNEQY
TRBV5-1	TRBJ1-1	ASSLGATVGTEAF
TRBV7-2	TRBJ1-4	ASSRFRQGVNEKLF
TRBV18	TRBJ2-1	ASSPELGQNEQF
TRBV7-3	TRBJ2-3	ASSPQGSDTQY
TRBV7-9	TRBJ2-7	ASTQDEGTYEQY
TRBV19	TRBJ1-1	ASSIGDRGEAF
TRBV15	TRBJ2-7	ATGAGTGPYEQY
TRBV28	TRBJ1-2	ASSSTGGTGYT
TRBV2	TRBJ1-2	ASSATNYGYT
TRBV5-1	TRBJ1-5	ASSLLGSLDQPQH
TRBV3-1/TRBV3-2	TRBJ2-3	ASSQGGDPDTQY
TRBV7-2	TRBJ2-1	ASSLREARNEQF
TRBV18	TRBJ1-1	ASSLQGMNTEAF
TRBV6-1	TRBJ2-3	ASSEMQRDTDTQY
TRBV27	TRBJ2-3	ASSLWLAGEKSDTQY
TRBV2	TRBJ1-5	ASGTGRQH
TRBV6-5	TRBJ1-5	ASRLDRVQPQH
TRBV12-3/TRBV12-4	TRBJ1-1	ATRLQGLDGAF
TRBV27	TRBJ2-1	ASSSGGAGAQVLAGVYNEQF
TRBV2	TRBJ2-7	ASSPPASGGYEQY
TRBV19	TRBJ1-5	ASSILDSNQPQH
TRBV29-1	TRBJ2-1	SVLGQFNEQF
TRBV6-2/TRBV6-3	TRBJ1-3	ASSREGSRGNTIY
TRBV19	TRBJ2-7	ASSIGGTVYEQY
TRBV7-3	TRBJ2-5	ASSAQGAETQY
TRBV7-9	TRBJ2-3	ASSAGDGRTDTQY
TRBV6-6	TRBJ1-4	ASSSPGLDEKLF
TRBV9	TRBJ2-1	ASSVEVGLADSYNEQF
TRBV5-1	TRBJ2-3	ASSLPAGDSDTQY
TRBV7-9	TRBJ1-1	ASSLPYLRQGEAF
TRBV10-2	TRBJ2-7	ASGSLDYEQY
TRBV7-9	TRBJ1-2	ASSPGQGLGYT
TRBV6-6	TRBJ1-2	ASSPLTGDLANYGYT
TRBV5-6	TRBJ1-2	ASSLQNYGYT
TRBV9	TRBJ1-2	ASSVARGPYGYT
TRBV13	TRBJ2-7	ASSSKFLASPYEQY
TRBV5-1	TRBJ2-3	ASSLAGFADTQY
TRBV7-2	TRBJ1-1	ASSSGQGTEAF